Below are 5 T cell receptor beta chains sequenced from a single sample in a study of T cells in Graves' hyperthyroidism and ophthalmopathy. RNA transcripts served as the template for amplifying TCR beta CDR3 regions. Using the HTBI primer set, a first-round RT-PCR was run on the TCR CDR3. TCRdb reprocessed the multiplex PCR reads with MiXCR, giving one entry per CDR3 protein. The data contain 500,000 to 750,000 distinct CDR3 sequences, approximately 44% of them singletons. The sample taken for sequencing was peripheral blood or thyroid tissue (not recorded which). These receptors were collected from a woman between 18 and 29 years old with Graves' hyperthyroidism.

This rearrangement joins TRBV9 to TRBJ1-2; a weak D match, TRBD1 (6 bases). The CDR3 loop spans 14 amino acids. V shed 3 bases and J shed 5 bases, with 14 bases lying between them. The germline V gene encodes CDR1 SGDLS and CDR2 YYNGEE. The CDR3: CASSGGQKVYGYTF. The CDR3 coding sequence is TGTGCCAGCAGCGGCGGACAGAAGGTATATGGCTACACCTTC.

The table lists this clonotype with many counts. CDR3 residues: CASGDRVTEAFF. The CDR3 DNA reads TGTGCCAGTGGTGACAGGGTCACTGAAGCTTTCTTT. The genes are TRBV19 and TRBJ1-1; 7 nucleotides agree with TRBD1. From germline, CDR1 is LNHDA and CDR2 SQIVND (reference sequence). CDR3 length: 12 residues. V trimming: 8 bases; J trimming: 4 bases; junction bases outside the gene matches: 4.

The chain has TRBV11-3 and TRBJ2-2; D unclear. Per germline, CDR1 SGHNT and CDR2 YENEEA. With 1 base removed from V and 3 bases from J, the gap between germline ends came to 15 bases. The CDR3 loop spans 17 amino acids. The CDR3 loop is CASSLGGRYGDTGELFF. In nucleotides, the CDR3 is TGTGCCAGCAGCTTAGGAGGACGGTATGGGGACACCGGGGAGCTGTTTTTT.

This clonotype was counted at least ten times. The chain combines TRBV5-1 with TRBJ1-1, with D perhaps matching TRBD1 (5 bases). CDR3 length: 14 amino acids. The V gene lost 6 bases and the J gene lost 1 base, with 13 bases spanning the gap. Germline V CDR1 and CDR2: SGHRS, YFSETQ. This CDR3 reads CASTKQTANTEAFF. In DNA, the CDR3 is TGCGCCAGCACCAAACAGACAGCGAACACTGAAGCTTTCTTT. Based on the CDR3 plus reference TRBV5-1 and TRBJ1-1, the full variable domain is KAGVTQTPRYLIKTRGQQVTLSCSPISGHRSVSWYQQTPGQGLQFLFEYFSETQRNKGNFPGRFSGRQFSNSRSEMNVSTLELGDSALYLCASTKQTANTEAFFGQGTRLTVV.

The V gene is TRBV19, the J gene TRBJ2-5; 8 bases fit TRBD2. This CDR3 is built from 13 residues. V lost 4 bases, J lost 5 bases, and 3 bases stayed unmatched. In germline, CDR1 is LNHDA, CDR2 SQIVND (reference sequence). In nucleotides, the CDR3 is TGTGCCAGTAGTACGCGACTAGCGGAGACCCAGTACTTC. Protein: CASSTRLAETQYF.